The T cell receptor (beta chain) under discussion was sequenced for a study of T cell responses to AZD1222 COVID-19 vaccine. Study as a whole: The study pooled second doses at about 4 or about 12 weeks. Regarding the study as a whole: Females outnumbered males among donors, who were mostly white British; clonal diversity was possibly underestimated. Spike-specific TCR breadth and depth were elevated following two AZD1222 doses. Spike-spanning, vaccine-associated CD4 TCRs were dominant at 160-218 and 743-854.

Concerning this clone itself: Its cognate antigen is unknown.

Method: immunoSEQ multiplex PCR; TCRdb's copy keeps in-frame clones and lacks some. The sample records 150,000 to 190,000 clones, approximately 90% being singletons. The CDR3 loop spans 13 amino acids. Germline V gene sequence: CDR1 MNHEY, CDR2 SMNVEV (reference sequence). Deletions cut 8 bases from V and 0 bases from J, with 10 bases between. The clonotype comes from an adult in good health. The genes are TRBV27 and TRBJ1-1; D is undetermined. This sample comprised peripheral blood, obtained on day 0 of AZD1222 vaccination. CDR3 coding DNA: TGTGCCAGCTCGGATGGGATGAACACTGAAGCTTTCTTT. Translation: CASSDGMNTEAFF.